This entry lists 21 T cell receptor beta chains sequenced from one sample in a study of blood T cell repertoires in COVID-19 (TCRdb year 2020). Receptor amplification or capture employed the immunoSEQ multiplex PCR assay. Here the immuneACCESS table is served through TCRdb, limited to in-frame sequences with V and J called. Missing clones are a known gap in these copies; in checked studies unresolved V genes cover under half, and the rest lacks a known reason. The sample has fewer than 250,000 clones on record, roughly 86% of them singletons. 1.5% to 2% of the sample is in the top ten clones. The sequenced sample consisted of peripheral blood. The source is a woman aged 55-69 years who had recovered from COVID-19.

As DNA, the CDR3 is TGTGCCAGCAGAGAACAGGGGCAAGAGCAGTACTTC. Its translation is CASREQGQEQYF. The V and J genes are TRBV3-1 (or the pseudogene TRBV3-2) and TRBJ2-7; 7 bases agree with TRBD1. The germline CDR1 and CDR2 sequences are LGHDT and YNNKEL (reference sequence). V gave up 6 bases and J gave up 7 bases; unmatched junction bases: 6. CDR3 size: 12 residues.

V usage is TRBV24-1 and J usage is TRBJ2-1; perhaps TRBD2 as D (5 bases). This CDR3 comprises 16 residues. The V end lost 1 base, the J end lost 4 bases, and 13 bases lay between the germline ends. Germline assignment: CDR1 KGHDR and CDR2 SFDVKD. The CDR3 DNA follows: TGTGCCACCAGTGATTTTAAGCGGAAAAATTACAATGAGCAGTTCTTC. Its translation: CATSDFKRKNYNEQFF.

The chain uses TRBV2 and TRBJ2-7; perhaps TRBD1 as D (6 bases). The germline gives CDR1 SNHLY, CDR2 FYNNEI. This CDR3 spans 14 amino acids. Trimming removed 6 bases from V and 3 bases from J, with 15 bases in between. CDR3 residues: CASRDSRSFYEQYF. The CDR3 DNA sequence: TGTGCCAGCAGGGACAGTAGGAGCTTCTACGAGCAGTACTTC. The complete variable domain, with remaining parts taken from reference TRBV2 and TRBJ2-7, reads EPEVTQTPSHQVTQMGQEVILRCVPISNHLYFYWYRQILGQKVEFLVSFYNNEISEKSEIFDDQFSVERPDGSNFTLKIRSTKLEDSAMYFCASRDSRSFYEQYFGPGTRLTVT.

The CDR3 DNA is TGTGCCAGCAGCTTTCGTCCAGGGGGAGGTGGCTACACCTTC. It codes for CASSFRPGGGGYTF. The chain combines TRBV7-2 with TRBJ1-2, with 7 bases lining up with TRBD1. Germline V gene data show CDR1 as SGHTA and CDR2 as FQGNSA. CDR3 length equals 14 residues. Losses at the gene ends were 3 bases for V and 7 bases for J; bases not matched to a gene: 8. The whole variable domain, remainder taken from reference TRBV7-2 and TRBJ1-2, is GAGVSQSPSNKVTEKGKDVELRCDPISGHTALYWYRQSLGQGLEFLIYFQGNSAPDKSGLPSDRFSAERTGGSVSTLTIQRTQQEDSAVYLCASSFRPGGGGYTFGSGTRLTVV.

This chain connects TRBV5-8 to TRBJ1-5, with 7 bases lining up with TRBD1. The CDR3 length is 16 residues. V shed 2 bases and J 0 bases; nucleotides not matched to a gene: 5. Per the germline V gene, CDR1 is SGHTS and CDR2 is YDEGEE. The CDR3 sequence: CASSFTGAYSNQPQHF. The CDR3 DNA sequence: TGTGCCAGCAGCTTTACAGGGGCCTATAGCAATCAGCCCCAGCATTTT.

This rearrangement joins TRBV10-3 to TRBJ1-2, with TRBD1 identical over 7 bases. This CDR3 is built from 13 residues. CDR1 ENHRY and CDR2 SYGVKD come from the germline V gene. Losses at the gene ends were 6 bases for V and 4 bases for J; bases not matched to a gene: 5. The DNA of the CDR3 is TGTGCCATCAGCCGGGACAGTACCTATGGCTACACCTTC. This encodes CAISRDSTYGYTF.

The CDR3 loop reads CASSHWQINYGYTF. The CDR3 DNA is TGTGCCAGCAGCCATTGGCAGATTAACTATGGCTACACCTTC. The V and J genes are TRBV3-1 (or the pseudogene TRBV3-2) and TRBJ1-2; the D is unclear. Germline CDR1 reads LGHDT; CDR2 reads YNNKEL (reference sequence). CDR3 length: 14 amino acids. Trimming pared 3 bases from V and 1 base from J, leaving 9 bases between.

The DNA for the CDR3 is TGTGCCAGTAGGGACAGGGACGCTGGTGGCTACACCTTC. As protein: CASRDRDAGGYTF. V and J are TRBV19 and TRBJ1-2, with TRBD1 identical over 8 bases. Germline values: CDR1 LNHDA, CDR2 SQIVND (reference sequence). The CDR3 has 13 amino acids. Trimming took 6 bases from V and 7 from J; bases not matched to a gene: 7.

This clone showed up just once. This CDR3 is CASSLIALGVGEKLFF. In DNA form, the CDR3 reads TGTGCCAGCAGCTTGATTGCACTGGGAGTTGGGGAAAAACTGTTTTTT. The V and J genes are TRBV5-6 and TRBJ1-4, with D uncertain. The CDR3 runs to 16 residues. Germline V gives CDR1 SGHDT, CDR2 YYEEEE. The V gene lost 1 base and the J gene lost 8 bases, with 18 bases spanning the gap.

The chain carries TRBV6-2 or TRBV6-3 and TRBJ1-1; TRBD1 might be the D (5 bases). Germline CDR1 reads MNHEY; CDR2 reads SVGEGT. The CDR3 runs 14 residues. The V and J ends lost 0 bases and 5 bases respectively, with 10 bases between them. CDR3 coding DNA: TGTGCCAGCAGTTACTCGTCGCAGGGAACTGAAGCTTTCTTT. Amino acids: CASSYSSQGTEAFF.

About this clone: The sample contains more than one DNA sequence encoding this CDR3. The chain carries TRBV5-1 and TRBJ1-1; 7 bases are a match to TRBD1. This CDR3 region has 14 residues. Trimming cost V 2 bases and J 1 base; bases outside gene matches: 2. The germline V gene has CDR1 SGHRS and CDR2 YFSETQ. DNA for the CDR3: TGCGCCAGCAGCTTACGACAGGGGAACACTGAAGCTTTCTTT. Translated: CASSLRQGNTEAFF.

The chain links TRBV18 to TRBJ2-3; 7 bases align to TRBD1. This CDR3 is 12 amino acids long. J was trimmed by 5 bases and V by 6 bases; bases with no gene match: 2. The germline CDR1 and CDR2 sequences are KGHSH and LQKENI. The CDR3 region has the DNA TGTGCCAGCTCCCGGGACAGAGATACGCAGTATTTT. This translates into CASSRDRDTQYF.

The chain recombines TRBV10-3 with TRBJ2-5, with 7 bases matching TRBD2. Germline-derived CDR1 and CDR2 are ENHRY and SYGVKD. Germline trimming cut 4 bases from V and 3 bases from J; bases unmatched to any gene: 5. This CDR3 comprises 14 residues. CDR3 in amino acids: CAISGGLTKETQYF. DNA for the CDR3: TGTGCCATCAGTGGGGGACTAACAAAAGAGACCCAGTACTTC.

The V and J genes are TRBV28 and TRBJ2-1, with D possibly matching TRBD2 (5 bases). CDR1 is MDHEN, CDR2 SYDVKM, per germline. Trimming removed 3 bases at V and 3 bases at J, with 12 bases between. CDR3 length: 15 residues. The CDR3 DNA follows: TGTGCCAGCAGTTTTCTGGGAGAGGGCTACAATGAGCAGTTCTTC. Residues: CASSFLGEGYNEQFF.

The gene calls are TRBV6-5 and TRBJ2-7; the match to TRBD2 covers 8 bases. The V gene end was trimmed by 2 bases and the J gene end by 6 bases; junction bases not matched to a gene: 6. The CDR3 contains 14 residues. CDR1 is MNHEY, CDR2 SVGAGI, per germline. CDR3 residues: CASSYQPSGGEQYF. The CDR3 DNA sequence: TGTGCCAGCAGTTACCAACCCAGCGGGGGCGAGCAGTACTTC.

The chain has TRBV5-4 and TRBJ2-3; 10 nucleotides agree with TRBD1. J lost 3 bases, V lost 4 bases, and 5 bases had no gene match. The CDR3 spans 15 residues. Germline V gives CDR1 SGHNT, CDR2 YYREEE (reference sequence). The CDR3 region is CASSLGQGWTDTQYF. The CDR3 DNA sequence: TGTGCCAGCAGCCTGGGACAGGGGTGGACAGATACGCAGTATTTT.

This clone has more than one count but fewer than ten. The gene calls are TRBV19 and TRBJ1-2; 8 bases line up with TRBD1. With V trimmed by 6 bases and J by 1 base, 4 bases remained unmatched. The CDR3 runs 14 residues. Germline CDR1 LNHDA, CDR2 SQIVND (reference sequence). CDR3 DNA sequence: TGTGCCAGTAGGGACAGGGCGCTTAACTATGGCTACACCTTC. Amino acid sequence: CASRDRALNYGYTF.

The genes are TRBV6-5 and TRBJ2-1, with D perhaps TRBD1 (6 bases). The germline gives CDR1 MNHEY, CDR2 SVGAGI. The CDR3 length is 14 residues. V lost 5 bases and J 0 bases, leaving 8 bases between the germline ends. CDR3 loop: CASSTTGSYNEQFF. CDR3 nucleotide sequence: TGTGCCAGCAGTACGACAGGCTCCTACAATGAGCAGTTCTTC.

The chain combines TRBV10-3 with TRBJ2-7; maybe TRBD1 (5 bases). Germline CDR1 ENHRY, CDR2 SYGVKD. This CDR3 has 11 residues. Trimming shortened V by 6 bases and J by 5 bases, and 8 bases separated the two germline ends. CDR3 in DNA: TGTGCCATCAGATTAGGGGACGAGCAGTACTTC. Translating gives CAIRLGDEQYF.

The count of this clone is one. The CDR3 region is CAVAFGPYNEQFF. CDR3 nucleotides: TGTGCCGTAGCTTTCGGCCCCTACAATGAGCAGTTCTTC. The chain carries TRBV10-3 and TRBJ2-1; D uncertain. CDR1 is ENHRY, CDR2 SYGVKD, per germline. The CDR3 is made up of 13 amino acids. The V end was cut by 11 bases, the J end by 2 bases, with 13 bases between.

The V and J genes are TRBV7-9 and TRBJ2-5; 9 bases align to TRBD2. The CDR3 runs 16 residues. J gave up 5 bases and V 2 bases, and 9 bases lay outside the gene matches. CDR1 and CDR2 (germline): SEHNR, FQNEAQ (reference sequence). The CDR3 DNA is TGTGCCAGCAGCTTACCCCGCGGGGGGGAGAGGGAGACCCAGTACTTC. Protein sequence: CASSLPRGGERETQYF.